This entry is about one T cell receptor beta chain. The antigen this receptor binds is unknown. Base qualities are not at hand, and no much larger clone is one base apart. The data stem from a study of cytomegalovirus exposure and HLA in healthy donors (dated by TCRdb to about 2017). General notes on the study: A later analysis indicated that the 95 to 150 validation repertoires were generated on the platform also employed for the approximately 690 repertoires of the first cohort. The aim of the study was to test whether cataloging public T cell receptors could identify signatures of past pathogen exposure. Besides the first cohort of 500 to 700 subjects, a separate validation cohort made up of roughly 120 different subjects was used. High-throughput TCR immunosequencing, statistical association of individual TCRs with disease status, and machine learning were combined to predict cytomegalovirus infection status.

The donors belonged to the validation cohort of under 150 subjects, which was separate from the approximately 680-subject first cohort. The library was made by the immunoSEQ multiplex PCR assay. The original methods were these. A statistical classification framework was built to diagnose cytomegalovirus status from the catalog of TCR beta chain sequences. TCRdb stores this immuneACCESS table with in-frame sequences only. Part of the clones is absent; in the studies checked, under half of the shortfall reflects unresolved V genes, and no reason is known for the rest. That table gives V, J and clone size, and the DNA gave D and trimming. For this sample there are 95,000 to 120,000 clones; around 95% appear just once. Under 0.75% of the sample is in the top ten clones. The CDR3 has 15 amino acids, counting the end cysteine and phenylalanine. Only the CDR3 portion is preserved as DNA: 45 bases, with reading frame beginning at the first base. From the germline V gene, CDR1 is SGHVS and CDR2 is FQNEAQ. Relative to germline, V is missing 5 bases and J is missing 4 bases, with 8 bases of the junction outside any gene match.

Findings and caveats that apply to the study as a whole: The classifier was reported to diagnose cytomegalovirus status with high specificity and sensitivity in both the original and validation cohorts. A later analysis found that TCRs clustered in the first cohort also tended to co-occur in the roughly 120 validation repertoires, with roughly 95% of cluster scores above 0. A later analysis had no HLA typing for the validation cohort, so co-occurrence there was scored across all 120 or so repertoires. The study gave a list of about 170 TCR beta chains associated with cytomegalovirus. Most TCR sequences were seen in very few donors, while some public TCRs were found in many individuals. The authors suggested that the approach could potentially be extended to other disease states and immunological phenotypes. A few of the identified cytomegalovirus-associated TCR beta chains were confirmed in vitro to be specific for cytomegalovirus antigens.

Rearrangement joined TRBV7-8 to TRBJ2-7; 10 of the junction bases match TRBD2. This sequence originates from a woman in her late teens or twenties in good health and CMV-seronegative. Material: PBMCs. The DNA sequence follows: TGTGCCAGCAGCGAGCCGGGACTAGCGATATACGAGCAGTACTTC. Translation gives CASSEPGLAIYEQYF. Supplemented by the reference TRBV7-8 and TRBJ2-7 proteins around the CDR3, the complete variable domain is GAGVSQSPRYKVAKRGQDVALRCDPISGHVSLFWYQQALGQGPEFLTYFQNEAQLDKSGLPSDRFFAERPEGSVSTLKIQRTQQEDSAVYLCASSEPGLAIYEQYFGPGTRLTVT.